One sample yielded the 8 T cell receptor beta chains listed below, sequenced in a study of glioma-infiltrating T cells. Using RNA template, CDR3s of TCR alpha and beta were amplified with iRepertoire arm-PCR. TCRdb fed the multiplex PCR reads into MiXCR, producing one record per CDR3 protein. The sample lists about 93,000 distinct CDR3 sequences, roughly 40% occurring once. Sequenced sample: glioma tissue, nonneoplastic brain tissue, or PBMCs (not recorded which). These receptors came from a human donor with low-grade glioma or glioblastoma, undergoing nonglioma brain surgery, or in good health (not recorded which).

Concerning this clonotype: A much larger clone lies one base from this, so it may be a read error. This chain uses TRBV11-2 with TRBJ2-7, with a possible D match to TRBD2 (5 bases). The J call is doubtful: the DNA matches TRBJ2-1 better. The germline V gene has CDR1 SGHAT and CDR2 FQNNGV. The CDR3 sequence is 15 residues long. CDR3: CASSFLAVSSYEQFF. The CDR3, as DNA: TGTGCCAGCAGCTTTCTAGCCGTTAGCTCCTACGAGCAGTTCTTC.

In the case of this clonotype: The CDR3 does not close with the conserved phenylalanine or tryptophan, likely indicating a read error. The chain is built from TRBV20-1 and TRBJ2-7; 7 nucleotides agree with TRBD1. Germline CDR1 and CDR2: DFQATT and SNEGSKA (reference sequence). This CDR3 region has 12 residues. J gave up 6 bases and V 6 bases, and 8 bases lay outside the gene matches. The CDR3 protein is CSAETGYGEQYL. The DNA of the CDR3 is TGCAGTGCCGAGACAGGGTATGGCGAGCAGTACTTA.

At least ten counts were recorded for this clonotype. The V call is TRBV11-2, the J call TRBJ2-5, with D maybe TRBD2 (6 bases). Germline-derived CDR1 and CDR2 are SGHAT and FQNNGV. Between the trimmed V and J ends, which lost 2 bases and 1 base, there was a span of 11 bases. This CDR3 contains 15 residues. As DNA, the CDR3 is TGTGCCAGCAGCTTACTCCGGGACTCCCAAGAGACCCAGTACTTC. Translation: CASSLLRDSQETQYF.

This clonotype was detected many times. This rearrangement joins TRBV4-1 to TRBJ2-1; D may be TRBD2 (6 bases). Germline-derived CDR1 and CDR2 are MGHRA and YSYEKL. The germline V and J ends were trimmed by 0 bases and 16 bases, with 19 bases remaining between them. The CDR3 covers 14 residues. CDR3 loop: CASSQEGGYNEDFF. CDR3 nucleotides: TGCGCCAGCAGCCAAGAGGGAGGATACAATGAAGATTTCTTC.

In this sample, this clonotype turned up many times. The chain joins TRBV6-2 or TRBV6-3 to TRBJ2-2, with 9 bases aligning to TRBD2. The V segment lost 4 bases and the J segment 4 bases; nucleotides outside the gene matches: 10. The CDR3 runs to 17 residues. Germline V gives CDR1 MNHEY, CDR2 SVGEGT. The CDR3 protein is CASSFKAGGRSTGELFF. The DNA of the CDR3 is TGTGCCAGCAGTTTTAAGGCGGGGGGGCGCAGCACCGGGGAGCTGTTTTTT.

This CDR3 is CASSPAGRGYQETQYF. The CDR3 region has the DNA TGTGCCAGCAGCCCCGCAGGGCGGGGGTACCAAGAGACCCAGTACTTC. V and J are TRBV7-2 and TRBJ2-5; 7 bases line up with TRBD2. The V segment lost 5 bases and the J segment 0 bases; nucleotides outside the gene matches: 9. CDR1 is SGHTA, CDR2 FQGNSA, per germline. The CDR3 extends over 16 amino acids. Drawing the rest from reference TRBV7-2 and TRBJ2-5, the complete variable domain is GAGVSQSPSNKVTEKGKDVELRCDPISGHTALYWYRQSLGQGLEFLIYFQGNSAPDKSGLPSDRFSAERTGGSVSTLTIQRTQQEDSAVYLCASSPAGRGYQETQYFGPGTRLLVL.

J is TRBJ2-1 and V is TRBV4-1, with 8 bases matching TRBD2. There are 18 residues in the CDR3. Per germline, CDR1 MGHRA and CDR2 YSYEKL. V shed 0 bases, J shed 0 bases, and the junction held 7 bases outside the gene matches. As DNA, the CDR3 is TGCGCCAGCAGCCAAGAAGTCGTAACTAGCGGCTCCTACAATGAGCAGTTCTTC. It translates to CASSQEVVTSGSYNEQFF.

A word on this clonotype: This may stem from a read error, because a much larger clone lies one nucleotide away. The V and J genes are TRBV9 and TRBJ1-1; 9 bases map to TRBD1. The CDR3 loop spans 15 amino acids. CDR1 and CDR2 (germline): SGDLS, YYNGEE. The CDR3, as DNA: TGTGCCAGCAGCAAGGGACAGGGCTTGAACACTGTAGCTTTCTTT. It is translated as CASSKGQGLNTVAFF.